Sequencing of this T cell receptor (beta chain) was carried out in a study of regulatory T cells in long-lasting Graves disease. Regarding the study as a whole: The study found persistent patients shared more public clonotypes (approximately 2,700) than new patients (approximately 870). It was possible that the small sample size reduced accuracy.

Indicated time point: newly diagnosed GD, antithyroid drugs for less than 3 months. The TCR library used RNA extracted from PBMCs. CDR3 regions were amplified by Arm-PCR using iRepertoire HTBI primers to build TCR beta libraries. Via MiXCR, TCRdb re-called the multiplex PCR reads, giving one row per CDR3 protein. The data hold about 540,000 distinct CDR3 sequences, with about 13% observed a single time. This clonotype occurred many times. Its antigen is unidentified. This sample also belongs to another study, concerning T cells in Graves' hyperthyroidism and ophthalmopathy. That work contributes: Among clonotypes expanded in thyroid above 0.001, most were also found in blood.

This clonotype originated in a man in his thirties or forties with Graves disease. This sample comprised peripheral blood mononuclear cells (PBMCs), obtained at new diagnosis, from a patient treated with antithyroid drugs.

CDR3 DNA: TGCAGCGCCCCTCCGGGACAGGGGGCCCAAGAGACCCAGTACTTC. The encoded protein is CSAPPGQGAQETQYF. The chain recombines TRBV29-1 with TRBJ2-5, with 12 nucleotides matching TRBD1. The V and J ends lost 7 bases and 1 base, in that order; junction bases with no gene match: 7. This CDR3 comprises 15 residues. Germline V gives CDR1 SQVTM, CDR2 ANQGSEA.